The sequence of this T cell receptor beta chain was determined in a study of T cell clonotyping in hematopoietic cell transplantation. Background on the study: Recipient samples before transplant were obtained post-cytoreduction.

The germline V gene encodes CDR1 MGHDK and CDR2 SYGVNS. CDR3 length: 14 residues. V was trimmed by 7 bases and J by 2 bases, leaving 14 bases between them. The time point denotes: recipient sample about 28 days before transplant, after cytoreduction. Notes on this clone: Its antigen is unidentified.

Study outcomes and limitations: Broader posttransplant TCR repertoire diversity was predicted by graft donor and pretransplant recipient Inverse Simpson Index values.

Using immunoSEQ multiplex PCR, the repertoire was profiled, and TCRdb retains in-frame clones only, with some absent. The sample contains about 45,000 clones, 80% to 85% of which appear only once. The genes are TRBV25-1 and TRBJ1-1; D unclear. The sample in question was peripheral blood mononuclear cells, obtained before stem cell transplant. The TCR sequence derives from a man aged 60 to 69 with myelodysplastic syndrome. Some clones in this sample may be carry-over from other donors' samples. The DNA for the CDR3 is TGTGCCAGCACCCCGGACGGAAGAAACACTGAAGCTTTCTTT. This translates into CASTPDGRNTEAFF.